The TCR beta chain under discussion was sequenced for a study of OX40 agonist ivuxolimab in advanced cancers. Study as a whole: Ivuxolimab is an agonistic anti-OX40 (CD134) antibody, and patients were treated with it.

The germline gives CDR1 MNHEY, CDR2 SVGAGI. The CDR3 extends over 15 amino acids. V was shortened by 5 bases and J by 4 bases, with 17 bases between the two germline ends. Repertoires were generated with immunoSEQ multiplex PCR, while TCRdb's copy carries only in-frame clones and drops some. The repertoire holds about 58,000 clones, with around 84% as singletons. The sample in question was CD4+ or CD8+ T cells sorted from blood, obtained in a trial of the OX40 agonist ivuxolimab. V gene TRBV6-5 combines with J gene TRBJ1-1; TRBD1 might be the D (5 bases). The receptor's source is an adult with an advanced solid tumor such as melanoma, head and neck, liver or kidney cancer. In nucleotides, the CDR3 is TGTGCCAGCAGTGGGCCGGGGGGTACCAGCACTGAAGCTTTCTTT. Translated, it gives CASSGPGGTSTEAFF.